Described below is a single TCR beta chain sequence and its context. This clonotype has only a few counts. Its target antigen remains unknown. Per-nucleotide qualities are absent, and no much larger clonotype sits a single base away. This record comes from a study of T-cell memory formation after mild COVID-19 (dated by TCRdb to the early 2020s). Study-level background: TCR sequence clusters from the two donors were found to be largely donor specific. Two young, previously healthy adult volunteers, one female and one male, were included in the cohort. In a couple of donors, T-cell clones that expanded and contracted after mild COVID-19 were followed by sequencing TCRalpha and TCRbeta repertoires longitudinally. What the work shows at the level of the full study, not this receptor alone: From day 15 to 85, contracting clones showed balanced CD4/CD8 phenotypes, whereas a second wave of clones that expanded from day 15 to 37 leaned towards CD4+. Contracting CD4+ clones appeared mostly in the CM and EM memory subsets, whereas CD8+ clones were enriched in EMRA. Only two mild cases were covered in the study, and larger cohorts including severe cases with pre-infection samples were considered necessary. SARS-CoV-2 specificity was not confirmed for the second-wave clones peaking on day 37. Some responding clones were found in pre-infection memory, which suggests that pre-existing cross-reactive memory T cells took part in the SARS-CoV-2 response.

PBMCs were isolated by Ficoll-Paque density gradient centrifugation. The germline V gene gives CDR1 as KGHSH and CDR2 as LQKENI. Measured from the cysteine to the phenylalanine, the CDR3 is 16 residues long. Only the CDR3 part of the read is kept: 48 bases, read in frame from the first base. V is cut by 0 bases and J by 4 bases, and the space between the germline ends is 12 bases. These reads were obtained on an Illumina NovaSeq 6000. TCRalpha and TCRbeta cDNA libraries were constructed by 5'RACE with constant-segment primers, with sample barcodes and unique molecular identifiers being introduced. RNA was extracted from every sample with Trizol reagent. Amplification of the libraries took two PCR steps, and the second step added a second sample barcode plus Illumina TruSeq adapters. Sequencing of the libraries was done on an Illumina NovaSeq, producing 2 x 150 bp paired-end reads. On the authors' methods: The reads were demultiplexed and collapsed into UMI-guided consensus sequences using migec v1.2.7. Using mixcr v2.1.11, the UMI consensuses were aligned to TRA and TRB V and J templates and assembled into clonotypes. Expanded or contracted clonotypes were those called significant by both edgeR and NoisET, with noise models trained on biological replicates. edgeR calls used a false discovery rate-adjusted p below 0.01 and a log2 fold-change threshold of 1. PCA with hierarchical clustering of max-normalized trajectories of the 1000 most abundant clonotypes was used as exploratory dynamics analysis. Each responding clone was given a CD4 or CD8 phenotype based on the CD4+ and CD8+ repertoires, which had been sequenced separately. TCRdb reworked the public reads: Q25 trimming with fastp, MiXCR clone assembly, productive beta chains retained. Rows with a matching CDR3 protein are joined into one entry that keeps the most common DNA and genes. The V and J calls, along with clone size, are taken from TCRdb and not from the paper's own processing. Present in this sample are about 610,000 distinct CDR3 sequences, 17% of which were seen just once. The ten biggest clones cover approximately 8.1% of the sample.

Source material: PBMCs or a T cell subset sorted from them (not recorded which). The source is an adult woman who had mild COVID-19 (a few samples of this study predate the infection). The sample titles of this study are shuffled in the database, so cell type and time point are left out; the donor was told from shared clones. The chain uses TRBV18 and TRBJ2-2; the D gene is unclear. CDR3 region: CASSPPAGFSTGELFF. The DNA sequence follows: TGTGCCAGCTCACCACCGGCCGGGTTTAGCACCGGGGAGCTGTTTTTT.